Shown below are 7 T cell receptor beta chains from a single sample sequenced in a study of T cell responses to AZD1222 COVID-19 vaccine. Libraries were prepared by immunoSEQ multiplex PCR; TCRdb keeps only in-frame clonotypes and omits some of them. Among roughly 140,000 clones listed, about 93% were seen once. The sample consisted of peripheral blood, taken on day 0 of AZD1222 vaccination. These receptors all come from an adult in good health.

The rearrangement joins TRBV6-6 to TRBJ1-4; 9 nucleotides match TRBD1. Germline V gene lookup returns CDR1 MNHNY and CDR2 SVGAGI (reference sequence). The CDR3 is 15 residues long. The trim removed 5 bases at V and 7 bases at J, leaving 8 bases unmatched. CDR3 sequence reads: CASSRSTGGSEKLFF. The CDR3 DNA sequence: TGTGCCAGCAGTCGATCGACAGGGGGATCTGAAAAACTGTTTTTT.

J is TRBJ2-1 and V is TRBV5-1, with D perhaps matching TRBD1 or TRBD2 (5 bases each). V was clipped by 2 bases and J by 5 bases, with 17 bases between them. Per germline, CDR1 SGHRS and CDR2 YFSETQ. The CDR3 is 16 residues long. CDR3 in DNA: TGCGCCAGCAGCTTAATTAGCACAGGAGGAAACAATGAGCAGTTCTTC. This sequence encodes CASSLISTGGNNEQFF.

This chain joins TRBV19 and TRBJ1-1, with TRBD1 matching over 12 bases. This CDR3 is 14 amino acids long. V shed 6 bases and J 6 bases; nucleotides not matched to a gene: 5. CDR1 is LNHDA and CDR2 is SQIVND in the germline V gene (reference sequence). The CDR3 sequence is CASRPGQGAPEAFF. The CDR3 nucleotides read TGTGCCAGTAGACCGGGACAGGGGGCTCCTGAAGCTTTCTTT.

The chain recombines TRBV7-9 with TRBJ1-1; D may be TRBD1 (6 bases). The V and J ends lost 1 base and 11 bases respectively, with 14 bases between them. The CDR3 runs to 13 residues. CDR1 and CDR2 from the germline V gene are SEHNR and FQNEAQ (reference sequence). CDR3 nucleotide sequence: TGTGCCAGCAGCTTAGTAGGGGGGTTAGGGGCTTTCTTT. This encodes CASSLVGGLGAFF.

V gene TRBV23-1 combines with J gene TRBJ1-3; D gene unclear. TRBV23-1 is an ORF; its function is uncertain. V was cut by 6 bases and J by 4 bases, with 10 bases left in between. The CDR3 covers 13 residues. The DNA for the CDR3 is TGCGCCAGCAGCCGTAGGACGGGAAACACCATATATTTT. This codes for CASSRRTGNTIYF.

The V and J genes are TRBV6-5 and TRBJ1-1; 10 nucleotides align to TRBD1. The CDR3 is 14 amino acids. Germline loops: CDR1 MNHEY, CDR2 SVGAGI. The V segment lost 5 bases and the J segment 8 bases; nucleotides outside the gene matches: 8. In DNA form, the CDR3 reads TGTGCCAGCAGTAGACCGGGACAGGGGCTCGAAGCTTTCTTT. This translates into CASSRPGQGLEAFF.

The chain recombines TRBV7-2 with TRBJ1-1; D gene uncertain. V lost 3 bases to trimming and J lost 5 bases, with 13 bases between them. CDR3 size: 14 residues. Germline loops: CDR1 SGHTA, CDR2 FQGNSA. This chain's CDR3 is CASSFQLEGTEAFF. CDR3 nucleotides: TGTGCCAGCAGCTTTCAGCTCGAGGGAACTGAAGCTTTCTTT.